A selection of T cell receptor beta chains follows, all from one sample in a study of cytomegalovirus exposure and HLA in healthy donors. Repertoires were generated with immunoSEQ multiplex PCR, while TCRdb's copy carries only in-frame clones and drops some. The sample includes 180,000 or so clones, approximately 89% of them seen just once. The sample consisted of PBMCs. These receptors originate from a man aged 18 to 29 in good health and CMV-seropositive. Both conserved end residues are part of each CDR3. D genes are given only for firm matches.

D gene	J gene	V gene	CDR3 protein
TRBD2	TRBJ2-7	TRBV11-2	CASSPRRGGSYEQYF
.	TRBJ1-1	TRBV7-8	CASSLRSAGLNTEAFF
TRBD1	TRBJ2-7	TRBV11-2	CASSMGQGTRGEQYF
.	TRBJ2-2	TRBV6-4	CASSDSTDSTGELFF
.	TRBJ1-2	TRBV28	CASTGGATDFDGYTF
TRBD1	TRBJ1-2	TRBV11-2	CASSLRTGDLYGYTF
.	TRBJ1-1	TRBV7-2	CASSSLTDHGTEAFF
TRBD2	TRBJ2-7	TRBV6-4	CASRLTSGSYEQYF
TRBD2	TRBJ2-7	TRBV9	CASSAETSGSYEQYF
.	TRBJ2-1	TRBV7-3	CASSHDSLPSNEQFF
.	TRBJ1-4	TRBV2	CASSLQGMANEKLFF
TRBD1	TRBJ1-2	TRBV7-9	CASSWDSPNYGYTF
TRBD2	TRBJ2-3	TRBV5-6	CASSLQLAGGRGTQYF
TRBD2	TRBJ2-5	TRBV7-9	CASSNRGTSGTAQYF
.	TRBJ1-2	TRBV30	CAWTISGYGYTF
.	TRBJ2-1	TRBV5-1	CASSPARIFEAPYVFF
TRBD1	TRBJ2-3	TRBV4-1	CASSHDSGTVSTDTQYF
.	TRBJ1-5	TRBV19	CASSSSRQPQHF
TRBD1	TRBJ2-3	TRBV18	CASSPGQDTYTQYF
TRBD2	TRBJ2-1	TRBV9	CASTPGVAGGYEQFF
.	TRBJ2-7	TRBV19	CASSIWDKSKQYF
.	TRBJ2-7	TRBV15	CATSRVQGGSYEQYF
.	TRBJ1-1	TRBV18	CASSPIVGGAPNTEAFF
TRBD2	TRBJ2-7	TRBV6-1	CASSEIWGLDSYEQYF
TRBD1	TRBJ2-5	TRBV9	CASSGGQGAWETQYF
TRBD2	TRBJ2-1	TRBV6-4	CASSDRPSGYNEQFF
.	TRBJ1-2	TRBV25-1	CASSKDSPYYGYTF
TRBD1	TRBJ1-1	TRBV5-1	CASRPGTGGFDTEAFF
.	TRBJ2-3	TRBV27	CASSKTVSPDTQYF
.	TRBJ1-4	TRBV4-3	CASSRELNEKLFF
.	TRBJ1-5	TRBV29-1	CSVGHSNQPQHF
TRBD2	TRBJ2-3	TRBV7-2	CASSFKASGGVSTDTQYF
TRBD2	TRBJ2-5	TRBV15	CATRGTSGTQETQYF
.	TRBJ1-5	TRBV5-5	CASSRGRANGQPQHF
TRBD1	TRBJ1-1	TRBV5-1	CASRFGQGTEAFF
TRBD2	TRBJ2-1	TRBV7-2	CASSLAGGDEQFF
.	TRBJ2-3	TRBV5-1	CASSEGGVADTQYF
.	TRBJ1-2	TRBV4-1	CASSPLNARVGYTF
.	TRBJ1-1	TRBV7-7	CASPSGRGNTEAFF
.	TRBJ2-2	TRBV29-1	CSVEGQGITGELFF
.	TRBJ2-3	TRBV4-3	CASSQEGPEGDAPDTQYF
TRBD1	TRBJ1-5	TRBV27	CASSPDRAGQPQHF
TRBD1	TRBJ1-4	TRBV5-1	CASNPGWLGGEEKLFF
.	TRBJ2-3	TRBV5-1	CASREGVYTDTQYF
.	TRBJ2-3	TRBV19	CASSTRRENTDTQYF
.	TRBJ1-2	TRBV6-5	CASSSQGYGYTF
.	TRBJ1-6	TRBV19	CASKSESSGGNSPLHF
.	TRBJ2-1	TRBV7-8	CASSLVYEQFF
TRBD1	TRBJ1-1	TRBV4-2	CASSQAGTGNTEAFF
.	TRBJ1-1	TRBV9	CASSPKIPQAQNTEAFF